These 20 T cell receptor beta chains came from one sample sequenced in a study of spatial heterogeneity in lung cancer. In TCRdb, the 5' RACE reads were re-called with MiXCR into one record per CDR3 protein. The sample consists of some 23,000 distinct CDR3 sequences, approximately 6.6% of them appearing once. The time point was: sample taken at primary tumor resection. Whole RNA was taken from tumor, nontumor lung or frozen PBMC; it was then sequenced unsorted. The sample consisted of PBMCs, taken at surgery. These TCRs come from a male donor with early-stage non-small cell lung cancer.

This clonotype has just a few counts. The CDR3 reads CASSGLTYGYEQYV. CDR3 bases: TGTGCCAGCAGTGGGTTGACCTACGGCTACGAGCAGTACGTC. The chain is built from TRBV2 and TRBJ2-7; D is undetermined. This CDR3 has 14 amino acids. Trimming took off 4 bases at V and 3 bases at J, with 13 bases between the two ends. The germline gives CDR1 SNHLY, CDR2 FYNNEI.

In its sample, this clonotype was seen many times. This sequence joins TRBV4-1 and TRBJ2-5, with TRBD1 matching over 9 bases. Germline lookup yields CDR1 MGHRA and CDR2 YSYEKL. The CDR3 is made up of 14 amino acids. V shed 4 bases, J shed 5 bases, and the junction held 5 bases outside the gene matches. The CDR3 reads CASSPGDRVETQYF. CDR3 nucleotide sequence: TGCGCCAGCAGCCCAGGGGACAGGGTTGAGACCCAGTACTTC.

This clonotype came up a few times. CDR3 residues: CASSAGTGVTGELFF. The CDR3 DNA sequence: TGTGCCAGCAGCGCCGGGACAGGGGTAACCGGGGAGCTGTTTTTT. The chain joins TRBV3-1 to TRBJ2-2; 10 positions agree with TRBD1. CDR1 is LGHDT and CDR2 is YNNKEL in the germline V gene (reference sequence). V lost 5 bases and J lost 5; bases outside the gene matches: 5. The CDR3 totals 15 residues.

This CDR3 reads CASSIPGSGELFF. CDR3 in DNA: TGTGCCAGTAGTATCCCGGGCTCCGGGGAGCTGTTTTTT. V gene TRBV19 combines with J gene TRBJ2-2; D unresolved. From germline, CDR1 is LNHDA and CDR2 SQIVND (reference sequence). The CDR3 totals 13 residues. The ends were cut back, 3 bases at V and 6 bases at J, with 8 bases in the middle.

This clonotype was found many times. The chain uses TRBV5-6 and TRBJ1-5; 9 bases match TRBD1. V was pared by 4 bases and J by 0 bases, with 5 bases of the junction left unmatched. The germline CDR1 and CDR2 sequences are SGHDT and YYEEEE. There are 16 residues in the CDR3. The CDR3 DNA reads TGTGCCAGCAGCCTCGGACAGGGGAATAGCAATCAGCCCCAGCATTTT. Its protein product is CASSLGQGNSNQPQHF.

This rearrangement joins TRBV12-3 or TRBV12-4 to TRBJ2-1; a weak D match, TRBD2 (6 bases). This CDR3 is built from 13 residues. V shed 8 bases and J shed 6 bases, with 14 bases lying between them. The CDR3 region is CASSRGWANEQFF. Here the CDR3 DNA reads TGTGCCAGCTCCCGGGGGTGGGCCAATGAGCAGTTCTTC.

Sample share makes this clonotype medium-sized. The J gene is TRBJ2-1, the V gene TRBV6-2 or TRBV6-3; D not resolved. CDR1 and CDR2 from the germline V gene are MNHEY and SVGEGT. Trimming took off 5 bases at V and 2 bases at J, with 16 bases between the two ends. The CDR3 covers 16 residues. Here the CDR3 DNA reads TGTGCCAGCAGTCACCCTCGGCGATACACCTACAATGAGCAGTTCTTC. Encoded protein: CASSHPRRYTYNEQFF.

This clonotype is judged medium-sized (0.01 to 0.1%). CDR3 DNA sequence: TGTGCCAGCAGTGAGATAACAGGATCCGGCAATCAGCCCCAGCATTTT. It yields the protein CASSEITGSGNQPQHF. The V gene is TRBV2, the J gene TRBJ1-5; TRBD1 might be the D (5 bases). CDR3 length: 16 amino acids. Trimming took 3 bases from V and 2 from J, leaving 14 bases between them. The germline gives CDR1 SNHLY, CDR2 FYNNEI.

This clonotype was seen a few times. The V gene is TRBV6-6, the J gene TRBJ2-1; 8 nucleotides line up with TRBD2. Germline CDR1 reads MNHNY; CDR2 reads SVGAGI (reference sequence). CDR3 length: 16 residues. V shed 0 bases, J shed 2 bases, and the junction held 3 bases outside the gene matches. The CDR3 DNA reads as TGTGCCAGCAGTTACTCTGCGGGAGGCCCCTACAATGAGCAGTTCTTC. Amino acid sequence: CASSYSAGGPYNEQFF.

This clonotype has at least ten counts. CDR3 loop: CASSQLGQGAFRGTQYF. CDR3 DNA: TGTGCCAGCAGCCAACTAGGACAGGGGGCGTTTCGGGGGACCCAGTACTTC. This rearrangement joins TRBV3-1 to TRBJ2-5, with 11 bases lining up with TRBD1. The V and J ends lost 2 bases and 7 bases, in that order; junction bases with no gene match: 12. The V gene's germline CDR1 is LGHDT and CDR2 YNNKEL (reference sequence). CDR3 length: 17 residues.

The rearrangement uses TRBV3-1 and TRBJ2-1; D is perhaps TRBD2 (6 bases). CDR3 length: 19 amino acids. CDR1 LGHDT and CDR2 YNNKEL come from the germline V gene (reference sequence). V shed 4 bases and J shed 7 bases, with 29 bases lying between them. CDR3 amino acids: CASSPQTRLVLSPVNEQFF. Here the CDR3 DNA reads TGTGCCAGCAGCCCCCAAACTAGACTAGTTCTTTCACCCGTAAATGAGCAGTTCTTC.

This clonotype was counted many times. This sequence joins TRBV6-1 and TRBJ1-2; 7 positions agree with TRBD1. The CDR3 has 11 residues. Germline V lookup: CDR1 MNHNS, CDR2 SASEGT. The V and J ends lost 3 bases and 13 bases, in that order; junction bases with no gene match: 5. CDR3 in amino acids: CASSETGWGTF. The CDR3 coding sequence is TGTGCCAGCAGTGAGACAGGGTGGGGCACCTTC.

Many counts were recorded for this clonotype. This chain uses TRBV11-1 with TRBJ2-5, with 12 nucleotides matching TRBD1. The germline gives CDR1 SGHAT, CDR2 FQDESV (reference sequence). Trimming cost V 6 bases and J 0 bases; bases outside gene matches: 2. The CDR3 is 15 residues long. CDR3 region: CASRGQGAYQETQYF. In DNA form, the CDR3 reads TGTGCCAGCAGGGGACAGGGGGCCTACCAAGAGACCCAGTACTTC.

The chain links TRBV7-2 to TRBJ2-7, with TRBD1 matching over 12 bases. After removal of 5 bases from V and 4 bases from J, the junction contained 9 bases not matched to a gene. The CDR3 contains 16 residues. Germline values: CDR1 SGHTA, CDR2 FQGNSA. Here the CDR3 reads CASSLTGTGGRYEQYF. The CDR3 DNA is TGTGCCAGCAGCCTTACCGGGACAGGGGGCAGGTACGAGCAGTACTTC.

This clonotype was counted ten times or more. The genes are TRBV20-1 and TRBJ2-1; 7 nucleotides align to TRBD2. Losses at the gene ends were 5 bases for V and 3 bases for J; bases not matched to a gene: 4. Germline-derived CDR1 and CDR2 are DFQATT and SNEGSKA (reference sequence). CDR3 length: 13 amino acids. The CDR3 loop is CSARRGDYNEQFF. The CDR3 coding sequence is TGCAGTGCTCGCCGGGGGGACTACAATGAGCAGTTCTTC.

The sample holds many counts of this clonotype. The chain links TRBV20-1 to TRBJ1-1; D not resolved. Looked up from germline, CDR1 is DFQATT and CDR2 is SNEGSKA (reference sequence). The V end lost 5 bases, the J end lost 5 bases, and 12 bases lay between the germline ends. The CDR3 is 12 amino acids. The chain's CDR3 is CSALGVRTEAFF. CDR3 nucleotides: TGCAGTGCTTTGGGAGTACGGACTGAAGCTTTCTTT.

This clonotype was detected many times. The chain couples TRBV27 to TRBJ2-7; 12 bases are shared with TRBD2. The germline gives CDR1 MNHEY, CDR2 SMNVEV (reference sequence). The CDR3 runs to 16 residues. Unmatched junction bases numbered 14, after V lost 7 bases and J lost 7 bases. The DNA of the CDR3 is TGTGCCAGCAAGGACAGGGGTCTAGCGGGAGGGGATGAGCAGTACTTC. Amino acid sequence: CASKDRGLAGGDEQYF.

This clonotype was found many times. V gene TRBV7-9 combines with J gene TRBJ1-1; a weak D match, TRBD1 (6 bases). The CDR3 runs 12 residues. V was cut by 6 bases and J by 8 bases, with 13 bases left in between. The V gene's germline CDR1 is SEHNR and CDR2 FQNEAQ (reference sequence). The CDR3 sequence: CASSPDRQEAFF. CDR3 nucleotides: TGTGCCAGCAGTCCGGACAGACAGGAAGCTTTCTTT.

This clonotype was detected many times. The CDR3 bases are TGCAGTGCTGGGCGTAATGAAAAACTGTTTTTT. Residues: CSAGRNEKLFF. The gene calls are TRBV20-1 and TRBJ1-4; no firm D call. Germline CDR1 DFQATT, CDR2 SNEGSKA (reference sequence). Trimming removed 5 bases from V and 4 bases from J, with 5 bases in between. The length of the CDR3 is 11 residues.

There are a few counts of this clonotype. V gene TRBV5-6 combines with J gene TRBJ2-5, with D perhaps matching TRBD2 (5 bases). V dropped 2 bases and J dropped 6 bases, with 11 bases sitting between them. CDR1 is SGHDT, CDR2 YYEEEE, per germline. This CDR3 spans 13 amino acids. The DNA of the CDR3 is TGTGCCAGCAGCTTCACGACGGGAAAGACCCAGTACTTC. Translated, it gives CASSFTTGKTQYF.